A selection of T cell receptor beta chains follows, all from one sample in a study of OX40 agonist ivuxolimab in advanced cancers. Method: immunoSEQ multiplex PCR; TCRdb's copy keeps in-frame clones and lacks some. Of about 41,000 clones listed, almost 80% were seen once; the top ten hold under 25%. The input for sequencing was CD4+ or CD8+ T cells sorted from blood, taken in a trial of the OX40 agonist ivuxolimab. Receptors originate from an adult with an advanced solid tumor such as melanoma, head and neck, liver or kidney cancer. CDR3s include the opening cysteine and the closing phenylalanine or tryptophan. A D gene is named only where the DNA matches it firmly. Clone sizes are given selectively: once, few, many, or a class where the clone is expanded.

V gene	D gene	clone size	J gene	CDR3 DNA	CDR3 protein
TRBV15	TRBD1	.	TRBJ2-7	TGTGCCACCAGCAGAGATCTAATGGGACAGGGGTACGAGCAGTACTTC	CATSRDLMGQGYEQYF
TRBV2	.	.	TRBJ2-5	TGTGCCAGCAGGGGAGGGGGCCAAGAGACCCAGTACTTC	CASRGGGQETQYF
TRBV10-1	TRBD1	.	TRBJ2-7	TGCGCCAGCAAGGGGAGACAGGGATTCTGCTTC	CASKGRQGFCF
TRBV5-6	.	.	TRBJ1-2	TGTGCCAGCAGCTTGGCAGCACAGGGAACAGGCTACACCTTC	CASSLAAQGTGYTF
TRBV13	TRBD2	.	TRBJ2-1	TGTGCCAGCAGCGGGACTAGCGGGTTTAATGAGCAGTTCTTC	CASSGTSGFNEQFF
TRBV27	.	once	TRBJ1-1	TGTGCCAGCAGTCCGCCGCGGACAGCTGAAGCTTTCTTT	CASSPPRTAEAFF
TRBV20-1	.	.	TRBJ2-1	TGCAGTGCTGCACTAGCCAATGAGCAGTTCTTC	CSAALANEQFF
TRBV7-6	.	.	TRBJ2-7	TGTGCCAGCAGCTTAGGCAACGAGCAGTACTTC	CASSLGNEQYF
TRBV19	.	many	TRBJ1-2	TGTGCCAGTAGCCCTCAGGGGAACTATGGCTACACCTTC	CASSPQGNYGYTF
TRBV18	TRBD2	.	TRBJ2-3	TGTGCCAGCTCACCACGCCGGACTAGCGGGGGTCCTCAGGATACGCAGTATTTT	CASSPRRTSGGPQDTQYF
TRBV4-3	TRBD1	.	TRBJ2-7	TGCGCCAGCAGCCGTCCCGGGACAGGGGGTAACGAGCAGTACTTC	CASSRPGTGGNEQYF
TRBV6-1	.	once	TRBJ2-5	TGTGCCAGCAGTAAGACCGGGACCTTCGAAGAGACCCAGTACTTC	CASSKTGTFEETQYF
TRBV27	.	.	TRBJ2-6	TGTGCCAGCAGTTTAGGCCAGGGTGGGGCCAACGTCCTGACTTTC	CASSLGQGGANVLTF
TRBV6-5	.	.	TRBJ1-1	TGTGCCAGCAGTATATGGGACGGGGGTGAAGCTTTCTTT	CASSIWDGGEAFF
TRBV28	.	.	TRBJ2-7	TGTGCCAGCAGTCCGGACACTTGGTCCTACGAGCAGTACTTC	CASSPDTWSYEQYF
TRBV4-3	.	.	TRBJ2-1	TGCGCCAGCAGCCAAGAAATTCAGGGCCAGCAGTTCTTC	CASSQEIQGQQFF
TRBV2	.	.	TRBJ1-6	TGTGCCAGCAGGGGCGGAGACAGGTATAATTCACCCCTCCACTTT	CASRGGDRYNSPLHF
TRBV14	.	.	TRBJ2-1	TGTGCCAGCAGCCAAGATCTAGCGTACAATGAGCAGTTCTTC	CASSQDLAYNEQFF
TRBV5-1	.	.	TRBJ2-2	TGCGCCAGCAGCTTGGGGGACAAGAACACCGGGGAGCTGTTTTTT	CASSLGDKNTGELFF
TRBV9	TRBD2	.	TRBJ2-3	TGTGCCAGCAGCCCCAAGCGGGGGGGCCTGGATACGCAGTATTTT	CASSPKRGGLDTQYF
TRBV5-4	.	.	TRBJ2-2	TGTGCCAGCAGCTTTTTCAGAAACACCGGGGAGCTGTTTTTT	CASSFFRNTGELFF
TRBV2	TRBD2	.	TRBJ2-5	TGTGCCAGCAGCCTGGGAGCGGGGGGGCGAGAGACCCAGTACTTC	CASSLGAGGRETQYF
TRBV7-2	TRBD2	.	TRBJ2-5	TGTGCCAGCAGCTTAGCGGGGGGGCAAGAGACCCAGTACTTC	CASSLAGGQETQYF
TRBV9	.	medium-sized	TRBJ2-7	TGTGCCAGCAGCGCCGGGACAACCTACGAGCAGTACTTC	CASSAGTTYEQYF
TRBV7-9	TRBD2	.	TRBJ2-1	TGTGCCAGCAGCTCCGGGGGGAGGGTCTACAATGAGCAGTTCTTC	CASSSGGRVYNEQFF
TRBV7-9	.	.	TRBJ2-3	TGTGCCAGCAGCAATCCGCCCGCAGATACGCAGTATTTT	CASSNPPADTQYF
TRBV11-2	.	.	TRBJ1-2	TGTGCCAGCAGCTTAGGTTACGGGACGGCCTATGGCTACACCTTC	CASSLGYGTAYGYTF
TRBV12-5	TRBD2	.	TRBJ2-1	TGTGCTAGTGGTTTGGTACTGGGGGGGGCCTACAATGAGCAGTTCTTC	CASGLVLGGAYNEQFF
TRBV7-2	.	.	TRBJ2-1	TGTGCCAGCAGCGGGGGACTCCTCTTTCACAATGGGCAGTTCTTC	CASSGGLLFHNGQFF
TRBV2	TRBD2	.	TRBJ2-3	TGTGCCAGCAGGGGCCCACGGACTAGCGGGGAGAGCACAGATACGCAGTATTTT	CASRGPRTSGESTDTQYF
TRBV7-3	TRBD2	.	TRBJ2-2	TGTGCCAGCAGCTTTGGGGAGGGAGACACCGGGGAGCTGTTTTTT	CASSFGEGDTGELFF